This T cell receptor (beta chain) is drawn from a study of spatial heterogeneity in lung cancer. Study at large: The cohort: approximately 66 early-stage, untreated non-small cell lung cancer patients. Detection consistently yielded more beta chains than alpha chains.

A unique molecular identifier was carried by every single TCR cDNA molecule. TCRdb re-called the 5' RACE reads with MiXCR, one entry per CDR3 protein. Of 95,000 to 130,000 distinct CDR3 sequences listed, 10% to 15% were seen once; the top ten hold approximately 16%. CDR1 MGHRA and CDR2 YSYEKL come from the germline V gene. The CDR3 loop spans 17 amino acids. J was trimmed by 3 bases and V by 1 base; bases with no gene match: 8. Time point meaning: blood at routine non-recurrence follow-up after resection. TCRs were sequenced from unsorted whole RNA of tumor, nontumor lung or PBMC. The sequence derives from a male donor with early-stage non-small cell lung cancer. The rearrangement joins TRBV4-1 to TRBJ2-3, with 9 bases matching TRBD1. This specimen was PBMCs, taken at follow-up. The CDR3 nucleotides are TGCGCCAGCAGCCAAGCTACAGGGGGCGTAGTGACAGATACGCAGTATTTT. Amino acids: CASSQATGGVVTDTQYF.